This T cell receptor beta chain is drawn from a study of CD8 T cells in ankylosing spondylitis listed by TCRdb under 2017. Concerning the study at large: To find TCR variants linked to disease, the study profiled T cell receptor beta repertoires in ankylosing spondylitis patients and healthy donors. Peripheral blood was sampled, and synovial fluid was also collected from ankylosing spondylitis patients. In total, the full study cohort was made up of 85 to 140 healthy donors and approximately 24 ankylosing spondylitis patients. Points the paper makes about the study in general: Some motif variants had previously been reported in the synovial fluid and blood of reactive arthritis patients, which suggests shared mechanisms of disease initiation. According to the report, matched synovial fluid samples from ankylosing spondylitis patients were significantly enriched for the disease-linked clones. A CD8+ phenotype was shown by the disease-linked clones, which were found at relatively low frequencies in peripheral blood. A TCR beta motif made up of several highly homologous amino acid variants appeared to be characteristic of blood from ankylosing spondylitis patients.

Measured from the cysteine to the phenylalanine, the CDR3 is 15 residues long. Only the CDR3 region is kept as DNA, spanning 45 bases read in frame from base 1. From a lookup of the germline V gene, CDR1 and CDR2 are MDHEN and SYDVKM. The count of this clonotype is one. The antigen this receptor binds is unknown. A read error is possible here, since a much larger clone lies one base away. The reads were generated on an Illumina HiSeq 2500. Quantitative 5'-RACE with molecular barcodes was the method used to prepare the TCR beta libraries. On the study's bioinformatics: To identify disease-linked TCR variants, a new computational method was used, one built on a probabilistic model of VDJ rearrangement. The public reads were reprocessed in TCRdb via fastp at Q25 and MiXCR, keeping in-frame beta chains. Rows are unified per CDR3 protein, each entry keeping the most common DNA and genes. These V and J calls are TCRdb output, not the study's own analysis. Within this sample are about 240,000 distinct CDR3 sequences, with more than 9% of them counted one time only. Together, the top ten hold 2% to 3% of the sample.

Material: blood, either unsorted or a sorted T cell fraction (not recorded which). The rearrangement combines TRBV28 with TRBJ2-3, and 8 junction bases match TRBD2. This TCR was recovered from a male donor with ankylosing spondylitis or in good health (not recorded which). The CDR3 reads as follows: CANSNGGVSTDTQYF. Read as DNA, the sequence is TGTGCCAACAGTAACGGGGGGGTTAGCACAGATACGCAGTATTTT.